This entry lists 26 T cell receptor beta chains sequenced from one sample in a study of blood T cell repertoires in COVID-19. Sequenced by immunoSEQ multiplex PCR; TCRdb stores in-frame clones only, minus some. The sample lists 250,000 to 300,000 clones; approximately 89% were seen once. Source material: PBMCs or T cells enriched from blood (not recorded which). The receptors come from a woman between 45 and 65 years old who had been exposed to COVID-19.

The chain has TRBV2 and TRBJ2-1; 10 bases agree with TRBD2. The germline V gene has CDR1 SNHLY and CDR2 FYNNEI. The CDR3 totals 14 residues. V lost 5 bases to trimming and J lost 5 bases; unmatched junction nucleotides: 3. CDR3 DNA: TGTGCCAGCAGTTGGACTAGCGGAAACAATGAGCAGTTCTTC. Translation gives CASSWTSGNNEQFF.

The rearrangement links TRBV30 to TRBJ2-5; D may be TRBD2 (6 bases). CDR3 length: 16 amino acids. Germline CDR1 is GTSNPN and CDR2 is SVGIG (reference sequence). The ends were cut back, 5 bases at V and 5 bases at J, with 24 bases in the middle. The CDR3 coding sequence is TGTGCCTGGGGTGGGGGGAGTGGTGGACAAGGCGAGACCCAGTACTTC. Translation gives CAWGGGSGGQGETQYF. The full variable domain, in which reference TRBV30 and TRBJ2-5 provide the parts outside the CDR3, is SQTIHQWPATLVQPVGSPLSLECTVEGTSNPNLYWYRQAAGRGLQLLFYSVGIGQISSEVPQNLSASRPQDRQFILSSKKLLLSDSGFYLCAWGGGSGGQGETQYFGPGTRLLVL.

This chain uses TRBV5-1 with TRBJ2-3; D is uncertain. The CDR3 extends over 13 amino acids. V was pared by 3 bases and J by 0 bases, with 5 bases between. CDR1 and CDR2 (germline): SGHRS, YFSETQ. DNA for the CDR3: TGCGCCAGCAGCTACTACAGCACAGATACGCAGTATTTT. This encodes CASSYYSTDTQYF.

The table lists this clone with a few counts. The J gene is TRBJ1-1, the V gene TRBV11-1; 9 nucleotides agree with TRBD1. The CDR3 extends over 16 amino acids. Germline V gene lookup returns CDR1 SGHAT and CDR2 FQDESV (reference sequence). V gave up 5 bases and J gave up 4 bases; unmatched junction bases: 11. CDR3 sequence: CASSPNRGLRSTEAFF. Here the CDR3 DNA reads TGTGCCAGCAGCCCGAACAGGGGGCTAAGGAGCACTGAAGCTTTCTTT.

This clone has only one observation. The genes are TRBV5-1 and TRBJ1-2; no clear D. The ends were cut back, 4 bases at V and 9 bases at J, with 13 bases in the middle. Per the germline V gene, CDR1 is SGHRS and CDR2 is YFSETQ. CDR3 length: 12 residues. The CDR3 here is CASSVSYRSYTF. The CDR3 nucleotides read TGCGCCAGCAGCGTGTCATATAGAAGCTACACCTTC.

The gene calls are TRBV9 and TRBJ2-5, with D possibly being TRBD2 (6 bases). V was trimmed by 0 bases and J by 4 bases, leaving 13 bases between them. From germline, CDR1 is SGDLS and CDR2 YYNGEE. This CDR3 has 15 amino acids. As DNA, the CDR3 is TGTGCCAGCAGCGTAGACAGGCCCGGGGGAGAGACCCAGTACTTC. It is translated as CASSVDRPGGETQYF. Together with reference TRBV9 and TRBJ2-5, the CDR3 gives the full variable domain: DSGVTQTPKHLITATGQRVTLRCSPRSGDLSVYWYQQSLDQGLQFLIQYYNGEERAKGNILERFSAQQFPDLHSELNLSSLELGDSALYFCASSVDRPGGETQYFGPGTRLLVL.

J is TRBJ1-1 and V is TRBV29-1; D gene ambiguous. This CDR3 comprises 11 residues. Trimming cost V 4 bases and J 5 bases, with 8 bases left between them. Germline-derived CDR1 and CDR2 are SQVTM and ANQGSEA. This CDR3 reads CSVGSRTEAFF. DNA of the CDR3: TGCAGCGTTGGTTCCCGGACTGAAGCTTTCTTT.

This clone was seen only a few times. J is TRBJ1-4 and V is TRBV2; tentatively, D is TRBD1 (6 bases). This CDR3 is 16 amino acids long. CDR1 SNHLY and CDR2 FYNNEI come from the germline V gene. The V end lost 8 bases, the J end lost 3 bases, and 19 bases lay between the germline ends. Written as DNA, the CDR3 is TGTGCCAGCCGCGGGCAGGGGTCCCAGTCTAATGAAAAACTGTTTTTT. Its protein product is CASRGQGSQSNEKLFF.

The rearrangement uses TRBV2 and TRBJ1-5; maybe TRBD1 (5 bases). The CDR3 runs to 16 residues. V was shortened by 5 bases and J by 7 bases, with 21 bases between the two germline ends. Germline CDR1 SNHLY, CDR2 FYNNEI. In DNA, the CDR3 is TGTGCCAGCAGTTCAGGCGGGGGTCTCTTTCGCCAGCCCCAGCATTTT. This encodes CASSSGGGLFRQPQHF.

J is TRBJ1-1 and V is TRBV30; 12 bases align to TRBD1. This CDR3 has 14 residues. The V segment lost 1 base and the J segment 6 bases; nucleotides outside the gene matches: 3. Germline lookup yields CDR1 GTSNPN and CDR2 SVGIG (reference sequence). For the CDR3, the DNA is TGTGCCTGGAGTGACGGGACAGGGGGCCCTGAAGCTTTCTTT. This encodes CAWSDGTGGPEAFF.

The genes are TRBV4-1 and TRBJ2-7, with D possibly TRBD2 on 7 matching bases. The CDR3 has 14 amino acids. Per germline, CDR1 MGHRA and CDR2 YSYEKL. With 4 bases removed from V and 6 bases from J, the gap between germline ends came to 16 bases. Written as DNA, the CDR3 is TGCGCCAGCAGCCCGTTGTCGGGGGGCAGCGAGCAGTACTTC. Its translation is CASSPLSGGSEQYF.

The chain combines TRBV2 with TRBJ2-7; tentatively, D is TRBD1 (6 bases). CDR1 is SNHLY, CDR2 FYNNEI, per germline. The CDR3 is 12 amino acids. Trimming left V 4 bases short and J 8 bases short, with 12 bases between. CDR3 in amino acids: CASSGGDTKQYF. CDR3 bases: TGTGCCAGCAGTGGAGGGGACACAAAGCAGTACTTC.

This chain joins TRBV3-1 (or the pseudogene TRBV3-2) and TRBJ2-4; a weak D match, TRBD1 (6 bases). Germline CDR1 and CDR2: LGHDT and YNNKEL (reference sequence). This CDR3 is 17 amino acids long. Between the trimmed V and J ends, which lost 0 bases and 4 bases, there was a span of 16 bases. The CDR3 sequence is CASSQEVLIGTKNIQYF. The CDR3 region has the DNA TGTGCCAGCAGCCAAGAAGTTCTTATAGGGACAAAAAACATTCAGTACTTC.

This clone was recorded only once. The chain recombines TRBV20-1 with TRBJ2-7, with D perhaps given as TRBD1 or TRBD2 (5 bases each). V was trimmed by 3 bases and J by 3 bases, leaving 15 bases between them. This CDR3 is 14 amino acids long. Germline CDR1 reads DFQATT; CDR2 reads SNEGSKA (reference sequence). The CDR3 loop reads CSASERTLDYEQYF. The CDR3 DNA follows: TGCAGTGCTAGTGAGCGGACACTCGACTACGAGCAGTACTTC.

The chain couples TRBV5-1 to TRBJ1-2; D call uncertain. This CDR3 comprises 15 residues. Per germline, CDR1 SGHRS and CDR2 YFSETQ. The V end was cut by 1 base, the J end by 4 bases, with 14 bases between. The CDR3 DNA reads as TGCGCCAGCAGCTTGTCGGGGATTGAAGGCTATGGCTACACCTTC. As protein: CASSLSGIEGYGYTF. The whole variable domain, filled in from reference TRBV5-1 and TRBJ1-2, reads KAGVTQTPRYLIKTRGQQVTLSCSPISGHRSVSWYQQTPGQGLQFLFEYFSETQRNKGNFPGRFSGRQFSNSRSEMNVSTLELGDSALYLCASSLSGIEGYGYTFGSGTRLTVV.

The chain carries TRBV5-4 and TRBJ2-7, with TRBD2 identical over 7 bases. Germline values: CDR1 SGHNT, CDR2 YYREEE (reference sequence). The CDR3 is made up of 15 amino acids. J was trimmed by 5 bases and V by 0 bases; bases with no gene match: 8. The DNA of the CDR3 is TGTGCCAGCAGCTTGGGTGGAGCAGGGAGGGACGAGCAGTACTTC. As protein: CASSLGGAGRDEQYF.

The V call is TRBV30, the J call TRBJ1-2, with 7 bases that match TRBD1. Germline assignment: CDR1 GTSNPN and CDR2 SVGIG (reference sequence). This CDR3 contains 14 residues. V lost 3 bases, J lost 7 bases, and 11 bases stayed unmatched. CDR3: CAWRTTGIGVGYTF. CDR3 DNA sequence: TGTGCCTGGAGGACGACAGGGATCGGAGTTGGCTACACCTTC.

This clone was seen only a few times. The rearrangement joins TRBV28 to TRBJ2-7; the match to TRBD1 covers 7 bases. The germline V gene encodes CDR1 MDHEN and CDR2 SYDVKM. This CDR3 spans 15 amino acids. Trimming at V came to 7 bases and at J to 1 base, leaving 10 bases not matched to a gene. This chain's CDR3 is CASTTTGTASYEQYF. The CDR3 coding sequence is TGTGCCAGCACTACTACCGGGACAGCATCCTACGAGCAGTACTTC.

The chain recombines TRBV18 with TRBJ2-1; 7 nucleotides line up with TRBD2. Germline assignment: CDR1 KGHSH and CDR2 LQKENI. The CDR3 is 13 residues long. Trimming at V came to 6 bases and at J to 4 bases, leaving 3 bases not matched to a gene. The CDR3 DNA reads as TGTGCCAGCTCGGGGGGGGAATACAATGAGCAGTTCTTC. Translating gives CASSGGEYNEQFF.

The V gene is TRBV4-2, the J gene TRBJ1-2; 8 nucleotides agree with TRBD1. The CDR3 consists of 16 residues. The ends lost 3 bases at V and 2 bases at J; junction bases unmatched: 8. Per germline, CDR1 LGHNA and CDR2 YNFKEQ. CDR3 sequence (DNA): TGTGCCAGCAGCCAGGCTGCAGGGGGCTTCAACTATGGCTACACCTTC. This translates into CASSQAAGGFNYGYTF.

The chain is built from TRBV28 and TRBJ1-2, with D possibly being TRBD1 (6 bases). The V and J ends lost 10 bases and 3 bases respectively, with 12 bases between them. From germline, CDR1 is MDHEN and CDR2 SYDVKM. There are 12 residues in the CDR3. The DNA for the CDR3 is TGTGCCACCAGGACAGATCACTATGGCTACACCTTC. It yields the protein CATRTDHYGYTF.

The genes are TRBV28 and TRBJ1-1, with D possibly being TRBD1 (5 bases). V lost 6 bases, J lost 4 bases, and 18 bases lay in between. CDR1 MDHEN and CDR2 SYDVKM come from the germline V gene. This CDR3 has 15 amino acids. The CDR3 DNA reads TGTGCCAGCAGGGCTCTCGGGGCGGGGATCACTGAAGCTTTCTTT. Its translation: CASRALGAGITEAFF.

The CDR3, as DNA: TGCGCCAGCAGCTACACAGGGGGCAAGGCAGATACGCAGTATTTT. This sequence encodes CASSYTGGKADTQYF. J is TRBJ2-3 and V is TRBV5-1; 9 bases match TRBD1. This CDR3 is built from 15 residues. Unmatched junction bases numbered 6, after V lost 3 bases and J lost 4 bases. Germline V gives CDR1 SGHRS, CDR2 YFSETQ.

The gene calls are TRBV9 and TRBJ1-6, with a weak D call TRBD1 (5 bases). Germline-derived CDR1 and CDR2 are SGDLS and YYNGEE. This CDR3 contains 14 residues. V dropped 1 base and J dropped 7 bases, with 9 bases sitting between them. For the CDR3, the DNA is TGTGCCAGCAGCGTATTGACAGAGAATTCACCCCTCCACTTT. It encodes CASSVLTENSPLHF.

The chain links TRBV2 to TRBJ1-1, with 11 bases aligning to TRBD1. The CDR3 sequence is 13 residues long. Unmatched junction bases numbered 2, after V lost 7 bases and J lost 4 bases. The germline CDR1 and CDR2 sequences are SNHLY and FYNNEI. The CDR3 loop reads CASTGTGGTEAFF. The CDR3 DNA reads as TGTGCCAGCACCGGGACAGGGGGCACTGAAGCTTTCTTT.

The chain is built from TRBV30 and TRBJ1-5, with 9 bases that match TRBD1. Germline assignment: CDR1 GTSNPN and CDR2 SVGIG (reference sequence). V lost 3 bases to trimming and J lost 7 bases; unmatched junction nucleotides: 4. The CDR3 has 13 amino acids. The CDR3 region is CAWRGQGAQPQHF. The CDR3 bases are TGTGCCTGGAGGGGACAGGGAGCCCAGCCCCAGCATTTT.